A selection of T cell receptor beta chains follows, all from one sample in a study of CD8 T cells in ankylosing spondylitis. TCRdb ran MiXCR on the 5' RACE reads and lists one entry per CDR3 protein. The sample yields around 770,000 distinct CDR3 sequences, under 20% seen once. The material sequenced was blood, either unsorted or a sorted T cell fraction (not recorded which). Receptor source: a male donor with ankylosing spondylitis. Each CDR3 is given with its conserved first and last residue. A D gene is named only where the DNA matches it firmly. Not all rows give a size; the values are once, few, many and, for expanded clones, a class.

TRBV10-3	.	TRBJ2-1	few	CAISERDNEQFF	TGTGCCATCAGTGAAAGAGACAATGAGCAGTTCTTC
TRBV4-3	.	TRBJ1-2	many	CASSQDRALGGYTF	TGCGCCAGCAGCCAAGATCGGGCCCTCGGGGGCTACACCTTC
TRBV12-3/TRBV12-4	TRBD1	TRBJ2-7	.	CASSLKGNRGTYEQYF	TGTGCCAGCAGTTTAAAGGGAAACAGGGGAACGTACGAGCAGTACTTC
TRBV5-1	.	TRBJ2-1	.	CASSNVQGFSYNEQFF	TGCGCCAGCAGTAATGTACAGGGCTTCTCCTACAATGAGCAGTTCTTC
TRBV5-1	.	TRBJ2-3	few	CASSSQPGQTTDTQYF	TGCGCCAGCAGCTCCCAACCGGGACAAACCACAGATACGCAGTATTTT
TRBV20-1	TRBD2	TRBJ2-7	few	CSTDQREINYEQYF	TGCAGTACGGATCAGCGGGAGATTAACTACGAGCAGTACTTC
TRBV2	.	TRBJ1-1	few	CASRLGWGRNTEAFF	TGTGCCAGCAGGCTGGGATGGGGAAGAAACACTGAAGCTTTCTTT
TRBV29-1	.	TRBJ1-1	few	CSVEDPGWVEAFF	TGCAGCGTTGAAGATCCGGGATGGGTAGAAGCTTTCTTT
TRBV12-3/TRBV12-4	TRBD1	TRBJ2-7	few	CASSGGQGLDEQYF	TGTGCCAGCAGTGGCGGACAGGGTCTCGACGAGCAGTACTTC
TRBV5-1	.	TRBJ2-6	.	CASSLQPVGANVLTF	TGCGCCAGCAGCTTACAGCCCGTCGGGGCCAACGTCCTGACTTTC
TRBV5-1	TRBD1	TRBJ1-1	.	CASSLVGTGLGNTEAFF	TGCGCCAGCAGCTTGGTCGGGACAGGCCTGGGAAACACTGAAGCTTTCTTT
TRBV29-1	.	TRBJ1-2	.	CSVGRGAGEPDYGYTF	TGCAGCGTTGGAAGGGGGGCAGGGGAGCCGGACTATGGCTACACCTTC
TRBV12-3/TRBV12-4	.	TRBJ2-1	.	CASSQSGQLDGHEQFF	TGTGCCAGCAGCCAATCTGGACAACTCGACGGTCATGAGCAGTTCTTC
TRBV7-2	.	TRBJ2-7	.	CASSLENPRRAYEQYF	TGTGCCAGCAGCTTAGAGAACCCCCGGAGAGCATACGAGCAGTACTTC
TRBV11-2	.	TRBJ1-1	.	CASSYSWARVTEAFF	TGTGCCAGCAGCTACAGTTGGGCCAGGGTCACTGAAGCTTTCTTT
TRBV5-1	TRBD1	TRBJ1-5	few	CASSPGTDESNQPQHF	TGCGCCAGCAGCCCTGGGACAGACGAAAGCAATCAGCCCCAGCATTTT
TRBV11-2	.	TRBJ2-7	few	CASSHERNTYEQYF	TGTGCCAGCAGCCACGAGCGGAATACCTACGAGCAGTACTTC
TRBV5-1	TRBD2	TRBJ2-7	few	CASSLLTSLDEQYF	TGCGCCAGCAGCTTGCTGACTAGCTTGGACGAGCAGTACTTC
TRBV4-1	TRBD1	TRBJ1-5	few	CASSQPPGTGNIVDQPQHF	TGCGCCAGCAGCCAACCGCCTGGGACAGGGAATATTGTGGATCAGCCCCAGCATTTT
TRBV7-3	TRBD2	TRBJ2-1	many	CASSLTPATSGGYNEQFF	TGTGCCAGCAGCTTAACCCCCGCGACTAGCGGGGGGTACAATGAGCAGTTCTTC
TRBV29-1	TRBD1	TRBJ2-7	.	CSVTTGQGVYEQYF	TGCAGCGTTACAACTGGACAGGGGGTGTACGAGCAGTACTTC
TRBV20-1	.	TRBJ1-1	.	CSARGRGNTEAFF	TGCAGTGCTAGGGGCAGGGGGAACACTGAAGCTTTCTTT
TRBV7-2	.	TRBJ2-2	few	CASTSGETGELFF	TGTGCCAGCACCTCCGGAGAAACCGGGGAGCTGTTTTTT
TRBV7-9	TRBD2	TRBJ2-2	few	CASSFWTSFGELFF	TGTGCCAGCAGCTTCTGGACTAGCTTCGGGGAGCTGTTTTTT
TRBV6-5	TRBD1	TRBJ2-2	.	CASSYEGATGELFF	TGTGCCAGCAGTTACGAGGGGGCCACCGGGGAGCTGTTTTTT
TRBV29-1	TRBD1	TRBJ1-3	.	CSGLGQGMSGNTIYF	TGCAGCGGGTTGGGACAGGGGATGTCTGGAAACACCATATATTTT
TRBV7-9	.	TRBJ2-5	.	CASNWGEETQYF	TGTGCCAGCAACTGGGGTGAGGAGACCCAGTACTTC
TRBV10-3	TRBD1	TRBJ2-3	few	CAISAGDSSTDTQYF	TGTGCCATCAGTGCCGGGGACAGTAGCACAGATACGCAGTATTTT
TRBV29-1	TRBD1	TRBJ2-5	few	CSVFQQGSQETQYF	TGCAGCGTTTTCCAACAGGGGTCCCAAGAGACCCAGTACTTC
TRBV10-3	TRBD1	TRBJ1-6	few	CAISAGTGVNSPLHF	TGTGCCATCAGTGCCGGGACAGGGGTTAATTCACCCCTCCACTTT
TRBV6-1	.	TRBJ1-1	few	CASSESGTPNQAFF	TGTGCCAGCAGTGAATCCGGGACACCGAACCAAGCTTTCTTT
TRBV6-1	.	TRBJ1-6	few	CASSEAQPGGSPLHF	TGTGCCAGCAGTGAAGCCCAGCCCGGCGGTTCACCCCTCCACTTT
TRBV29-1	TRBD1	TRBJ2-7	.	CSVQTGTGLYEQYF	TGCAGCGTTCAAACCGGGACAGGGTTATACGAGCAGTACTTC
TRBV20-1	.	TRBJ2-1	few	CSARENLVYNEQFF	TGCAGTGCTAGAGAGAACCTGGTTTACAATGAGCAGTTCTTC
TRBV20-1	.	TRBJ2-1	.	CSARDQIPSYNEQFF	TGCAGTGCTAGAGATCAGATACCCTCCTACAATGAGCAGTTCTTC
TRBV12-3/TRBV12-4	TRBD1	TRBJ2-7	.	CASSRQTGTGVHEQYF	TGTGCCAGCAGTCGACAGACCGGGACAGGGGTCCACGAGCAGTACTTC
TRBV30	.	TRBJ2-2	.	CAWTYSGELFF	TGTGCCTGGACCTATTCCGGGGAGCTGTTTTTT
TRBV7-9	TRBD1	TRBJ2-5	.	CASSWDSNQETQYF	TGTGCCAGCAGCTGGGACAGCAACCAAGAGACCCAGTACTTC
TRBV7-9	TRBD2	TRBJ2-2	.	CASSGTSGDANTGELFF	TGTGCCAGCAGCGGGACTAGCGGAGATGCGAACACCGGGGAGCTGTTTTTT